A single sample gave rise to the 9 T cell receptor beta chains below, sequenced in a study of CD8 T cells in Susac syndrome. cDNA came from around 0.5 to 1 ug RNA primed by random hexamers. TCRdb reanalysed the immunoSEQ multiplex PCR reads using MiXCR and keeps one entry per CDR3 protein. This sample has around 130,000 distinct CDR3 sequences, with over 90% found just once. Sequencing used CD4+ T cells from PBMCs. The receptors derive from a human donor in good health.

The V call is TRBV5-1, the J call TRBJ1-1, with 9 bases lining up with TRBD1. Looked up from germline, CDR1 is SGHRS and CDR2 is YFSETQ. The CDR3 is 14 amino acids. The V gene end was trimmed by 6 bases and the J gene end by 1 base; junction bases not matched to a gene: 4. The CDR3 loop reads CASNWGQGNTEAFF. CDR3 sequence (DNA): TGCGCCAGCAACTGGGGACAGGGGAACACTGAAGCTTTCTTT. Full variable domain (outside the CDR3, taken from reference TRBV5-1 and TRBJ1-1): KAGVTQTPRYLIKTRGQQVTLSCSPISGHRSVSWYQQTPGQGLQFLFEYFSETQRNKGNFPGRFSGRQFSNSRSEMNVSTLELGDSALYLCASNWGQGNTEAFFGQGTRLTVV.

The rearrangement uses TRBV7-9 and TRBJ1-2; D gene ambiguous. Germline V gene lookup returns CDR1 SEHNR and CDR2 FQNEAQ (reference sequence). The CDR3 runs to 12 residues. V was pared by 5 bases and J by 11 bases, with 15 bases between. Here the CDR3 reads CASSPETRQYTF. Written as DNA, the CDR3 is TGTGCCAGCAGCCCTGAGACACGCCAATACACCTTC.

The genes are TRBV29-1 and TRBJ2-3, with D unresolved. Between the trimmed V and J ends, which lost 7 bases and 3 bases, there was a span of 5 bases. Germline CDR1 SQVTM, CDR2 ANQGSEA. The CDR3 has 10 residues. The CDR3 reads CSGGTDTQYF. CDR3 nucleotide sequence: TGCAGCGGCGGAACAGATACGCAGTATTTT.

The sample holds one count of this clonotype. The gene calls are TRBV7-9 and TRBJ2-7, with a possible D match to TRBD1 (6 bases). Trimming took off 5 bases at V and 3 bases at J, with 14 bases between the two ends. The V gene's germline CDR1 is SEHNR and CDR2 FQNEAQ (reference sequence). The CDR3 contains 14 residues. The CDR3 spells CASSRPGTSYEQYF. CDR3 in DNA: TGTGCCAGCAGCCGACCCGGGACAAGCTACGAGCAGTACTTC.

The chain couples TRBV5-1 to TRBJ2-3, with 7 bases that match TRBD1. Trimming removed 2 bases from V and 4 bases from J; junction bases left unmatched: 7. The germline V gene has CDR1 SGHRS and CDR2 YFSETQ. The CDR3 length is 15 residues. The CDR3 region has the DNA TGCGCCAGCAGCTTCGGCAGGGGGTATGCAGATACGCAGTATTTT. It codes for CASSFGRGYADTQYF.

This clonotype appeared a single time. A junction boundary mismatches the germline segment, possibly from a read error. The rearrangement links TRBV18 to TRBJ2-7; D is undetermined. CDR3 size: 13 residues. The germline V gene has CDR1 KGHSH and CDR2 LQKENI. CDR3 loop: CASSRTKSYEQHF. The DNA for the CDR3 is TGTGCCAGCTCAAGGACCAAATCCTACGAGCAGCACTTC.

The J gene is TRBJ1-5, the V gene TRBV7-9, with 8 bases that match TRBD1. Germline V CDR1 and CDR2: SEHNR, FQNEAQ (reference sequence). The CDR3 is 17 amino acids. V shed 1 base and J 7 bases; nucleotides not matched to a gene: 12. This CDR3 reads CASSLGGQGAYRQPQHF. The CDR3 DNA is TGTGCCAGCAGCTTAGGCGGGCAGGGGGCCTACAGGCAGCCCCAGCATTTT.

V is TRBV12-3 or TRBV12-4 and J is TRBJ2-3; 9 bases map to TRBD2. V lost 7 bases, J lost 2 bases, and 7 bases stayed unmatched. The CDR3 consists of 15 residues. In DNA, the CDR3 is TGTGCCAGCAACCCACTAGCGGGTTCCACAGATACGCAGTATTTT. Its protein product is CASNPLAGSTDTQYF.

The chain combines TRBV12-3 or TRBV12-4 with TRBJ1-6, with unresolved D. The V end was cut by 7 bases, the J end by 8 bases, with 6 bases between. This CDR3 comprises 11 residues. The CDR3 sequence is CASIVHSPLHF. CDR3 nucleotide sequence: TGTGCCAGCATAGTTCATTCACCCCTCCACTTT.